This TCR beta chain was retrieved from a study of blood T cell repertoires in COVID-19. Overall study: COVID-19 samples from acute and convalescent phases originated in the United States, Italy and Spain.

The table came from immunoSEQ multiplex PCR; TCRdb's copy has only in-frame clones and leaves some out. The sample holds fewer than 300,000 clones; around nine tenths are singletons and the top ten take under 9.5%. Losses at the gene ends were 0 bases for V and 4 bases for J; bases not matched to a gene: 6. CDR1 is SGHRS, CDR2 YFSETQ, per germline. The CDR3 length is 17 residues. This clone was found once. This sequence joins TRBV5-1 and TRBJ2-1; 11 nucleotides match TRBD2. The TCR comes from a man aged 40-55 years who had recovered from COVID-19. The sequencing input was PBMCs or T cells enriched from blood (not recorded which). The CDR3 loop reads CASSLVLAGGRYNEQFF. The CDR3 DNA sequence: TGCGCCAGCAGCTTGGTATTAGCGGGGGGGCGTTACAATGAGCAGTTCTTC.